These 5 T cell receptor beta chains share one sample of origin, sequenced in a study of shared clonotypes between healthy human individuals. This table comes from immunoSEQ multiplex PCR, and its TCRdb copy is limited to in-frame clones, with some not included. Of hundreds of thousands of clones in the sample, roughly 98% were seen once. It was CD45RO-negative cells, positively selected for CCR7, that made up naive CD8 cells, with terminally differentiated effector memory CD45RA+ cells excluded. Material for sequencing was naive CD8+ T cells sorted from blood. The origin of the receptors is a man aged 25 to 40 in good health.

The CDR3 region has the DNA TGTGCCAGCAGCAGGCCCCCCTCCCAGGAGACCCAGTACTTC. Amino acids: CASSRPPSQETQYF. The chain combines TRBV7-8 with TRBJ2-5; no clear D. The CDR3 is 14 amino acids. V gave up 5 bases and J gave up 5 bases, with 15 bases separating them. Germline V gene data show CDR1 as SGHVS and CDR2 as FQNEAQ.

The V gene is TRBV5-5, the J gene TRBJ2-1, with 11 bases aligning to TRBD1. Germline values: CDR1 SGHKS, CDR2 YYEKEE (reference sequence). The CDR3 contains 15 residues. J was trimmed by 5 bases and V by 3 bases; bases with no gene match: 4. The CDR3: CASSYGQGANNEQFF. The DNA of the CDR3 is TGTGCCAGCAGCTACGGACAGGGGGCAAACAATGAGCAGTTCTTC. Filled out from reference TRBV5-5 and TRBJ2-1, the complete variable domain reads DAGVTQSPTHLIKTRGQQVTLRCSPISGHKSVSWYQQVLGQGPQFIFQYYEKEERGRGNFPDRFSARQFPNYSSELNVNALLLGDSALYLCASSYGQGANNEQFFGPGTRLTVL.

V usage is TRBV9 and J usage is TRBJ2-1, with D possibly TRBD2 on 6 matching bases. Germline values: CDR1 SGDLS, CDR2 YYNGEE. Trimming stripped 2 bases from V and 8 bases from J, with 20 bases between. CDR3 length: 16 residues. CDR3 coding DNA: TGTGCCAGCAGCGTTAGCGGCGGAGGGCCCGATGATGAGCAGTTCTTC. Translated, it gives CASSVSGGGPDDEQFF.

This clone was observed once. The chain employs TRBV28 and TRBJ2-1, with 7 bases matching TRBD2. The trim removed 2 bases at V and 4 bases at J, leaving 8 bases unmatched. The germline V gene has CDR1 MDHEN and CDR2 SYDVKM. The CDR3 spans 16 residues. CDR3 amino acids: CASSLRGLAAYNEQFF. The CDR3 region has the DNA TGTGCCAGCAGTTTAAGGGGTCTAGCGGCATACAATGAGCAGTTCTTC.

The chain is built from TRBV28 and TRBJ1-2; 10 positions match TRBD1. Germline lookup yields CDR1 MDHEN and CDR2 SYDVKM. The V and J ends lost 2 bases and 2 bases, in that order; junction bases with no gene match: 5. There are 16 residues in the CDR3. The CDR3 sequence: CASSLPLTGGNYGYTF. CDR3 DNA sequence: TGTGCCAGCAGTTTACCCCTGACAGGGGGCAACTATGGCTACACCTTC.